The next 25 T cell receptor beta chains were all read from a single sample in a study of cytomegalovirus exposure and HLA in healthy donors. It was with 60 Vbeta and 13 Jbeta primers that the PCR ran. Measured with immunoSEQ multiplex PCR; TCRdb has only the in-frame clones, and not every one. The table lists 150,000 to 200,000 clones, around 81% of them singletons. The source material was PBMCs. The receptors stem from a young woman in good health and CMV-seropositive.

DNA for the CDR3: TGTGCCAGTAGTATCTTTGGGGGAGCGGGCGAATCTGGCACTGAAGCTTTCTTT. This encodes CASSIFGGAGESGTEAFF. The J gene is TRBJ1-1, the V gene TRBV19; tentative D call: TRBD1 (5 bases). With 3 bases removed from V and 4 bases from J, the gap between germline ends came to 24 bases. The CDR3 contains 18 residues. The germline CDR1 and CDR2 sequences are LNHDA and SQIVND (reference sequence).

The table lists this clone with a count of one. The chain uses TRBV7-9 and TRBJ1-2; D gene unclear. Trimming took off 1 base at V and 6 bases at J, with 9 bases between the two ends. CDR1 is SEHNR, CDR2 FQNEAQ, per germline (reference sequence). This CDR3 comprises 13 residues. Written as DNA, the CDR3 is TGTGCCAGCAGCTTAGTTGGGCCCAATGGCTACACCTTC. Protein sequence: CASSLVGPNGYTF.

This clone was detected only a few times. This chain uses TRBV28 with TRBJ1-2, with TRBD1 matching 8 bases. V lost 4 bases to trimming and J lost 7 bases; unmatched junction nucleotides: 8. The CDR3 runs 14 residues. CDR1 is MDHEN, CDR2 SYDVKM, per germline. CDR3 sequence (DNA): TGTGCCAGCAGTTGGTCAAATGACAGGGGTGGCTACACCTTC. Protein product: CASSWSNDRGGYTF.

J is TRBJ1-5 and V is TRBV28; possibly TRBD1 for D (6 bases). Germline-derived CDR1 and CDR2 are MDHEN and SYDVKM. The CDR3 consists of 14 residues. The V end lost 2 bases, the J end lost 7 bases, and 12 bases lay between the germline ends. The DNA for the CDR3 is TGTGCCAGCAGTTTAAATGGACAGATGCAGCCCCAGCATTTT. As protein: CASSLNGQMQPQHF.

Regarding this clone: The junction departs from the called germline gene at one end, perhaps through a read error. The V gene is TRBV25-1, the J gene TRBJ2-4; D uncertain. CDR1 and CDR2 (germline): MGHDK, SYGVNS. The CDR3 has 13 amino acids. As DNA, the CDR3 is TGTGCCAGCAGTGAAGTGGCCAAAAACAGTCAGTACTTC. It specifies CASSEVAKNSQYF.

The rearrangement uses TRBV2 and TRBJ2-7; D might be TRBD2 (7 bases). The CDR3 consists of 15 residues. Germline CDR1 and CDR2: SNHLY and FYNNEI. Trimming stripped 6 bases from V and 2 bases from J, with 17 bases between. The CDR3 coding sequence is TGTGCCAGCAGGGGAGGGACATCCCCGGCCTACGAGCAGTACTTC. Its translation: CASRGGTSPAYEQYF.

The chain joins TRBV4-1 to TRBJ1-1; D possibly corresponds to TRBD1 (5 bases). The CDR3 has 16 residues. The ends were cut back, 0 bases at V and 3 bases at J, with 14 bases in the middle. Germline loops: CDR1 MGHRA, CDR2 YSYEKL. The CDR3 loop is CASSQDPSAGYTEAFF. CDR3 sequence (DNA): TGCGCCAGCAGCCAAGACCCTTCGGCAGGGTACACTGAAGCTTTCTTT.

The chain has TRBV7-9 and TRBJ1-2, with TRBD1 matching over 7 bases. CDR3 length: 14 residues. Trimming removed 2 bases from V and 1 base from J; junction bases left unmatched: 1. CDR1 SEHNR and CDR2 FQNEAQ come from the germline V gene (reference sequence). The CDR3 sequence: CASSLTGVNYGYTF. In nucleotides, the CDR3 is TGTGCCAGCAGCTTAACAGGGGTTAACTATGGCTACACCTTC. Full variable domain (remainder filled in from reference TRBV7-9 and TRBJ1-2): DTGVSQNPRHKITKRGQNVTFRCDPISEHNRLYWYRQTLGQGPEFLTYFQNEAQLEKSRLLSDRFSAERPKGSFSTLEIQRTEQGDSAMYLCASSLTGVNYGYTFGSGTRLTVV.

The chain uses TRBV5-1 and TRBJ2-3, with TRBD2 matching over 9 bases. Looked up from germline, CDR1 is SGHRS and CDR2 is YFSETQ. V dropped 4 bases and J dropped 0; count of bases not matched to a gene: 3. The CDR3 sequence is 15 residues long. The CDR3 DNA reads as TGCGCCAGCAGCCTAGCGGGGAAAAGCACAGATACGCAGTATTTT. Residues: CASSLAGKSTDTQYF.

A few counts support this clone. This chain links TRBV7-9 with TRBJ2-1; 8 nucleotides line up with TRBD2. This CDR3 region has 17 residues. The V gene end was trimmed by 6 bases and the J gene end by 0 bases; junction bases not matched to a gene: 10. Germline V gene sequence: CDR1 SEHNR, CDR2 FQNEAQ (reference sequence). The CDR3 reads CASSGSERGSSYNEQFF. The CDR3 DNA follows: TGTGCCAGCAGTGGTTCGGAGCGGGGGAGCTCCTACAATGAGCAGTTCTTC.

The J gene is TRBJ1-2, the V gene TRBV5-4, with 8 nucleotides matching TRBD1. CDR3 size: 13 residues. CDR1 and CDR2 (germline): SGHNT, YYREEE (reference sequence). J lost 7 bases, V lost 3 bases, and 5 bases had no gene match. This CDR3 reads CASSSGTGGGYTF. CDR3 coding DNA: TGTGCCAGCAGCTCCGGGACAGGAGGTGGCTACACCTTC.

The rearrangement links TRBV9 to TRBJ2-5, with 9 bases matching TRBD2. This CDR3 contains 16 residues. Per germline, CDR1 SGDLS and CDR2 YYNGEE. V was pared by 0 bases and J by 1 base, with 4 bases of the junction left unmatched. The CDR3 bases are TGTGCCAGCAGCGTAGGAGGTAGCGGGGGCCAAGAGACCCAGTACTTC. Translating it yields CASSVGGSGGQETQYF.

This clone was observed a few times. V and J are TRBV18 and TRBJ1-4; D possibly corresponds to TRBD1 (6 bases). CDR1 and CDR2 (germline): KGHSH, LQKENI. V was pared by 2 bases and J by 0 bases, with 10 bases between. CDR3 length: 16 amino acids. Here the CDR3 DNA reads TGTGCCAGCTCACCAAAGGGGGAGTCAACTAATGAAAAACTGTTTTTT. It codes for CASSPKGESTNEKLFF.

V gene TRBV4-2 combines with J gene TRBJ2-7; the match to TRBD2 covers 7 bases. The CDR3 contains 18 residues. V lost 0 bases and J lost 0; bases outside the gene matches: 11. Germline CDR1 is LGHNA and CDR2 is YNFKEQ. The chain's CDR3 is CASSQERFTGGFSYEQYF. DNA for the CDR3: TGTGCCAGCAGCCAAGAAAGGTTTACGGGGGGATTCTCCTACGAGCAGTACTTC.

The genes are TRBV6-5 and TRBJ2-2, with no clear D. The germline V gene encodes CDR1 MNHEY and CDR2 SVGAGI. The germline V and J ends were trimmed by 6 bases and 1 base, with 12 bases remaining between them. The CDR3 consists of 15 residues. Here the CDR3 reads CASSYRSVNTGELFF. The CDR3 DNA sequence: TGTGCCAGCAGCTACCGGAGTGTGAACACCGGGGAGCTGTTTTTT.

V is TRBV14 and J is TRBJ2-1; the D is unclear. The CDR3 extends over 16 amino acids. CDR1 is SGHDN, CDR2 FVKESK, per germline. Trimming took 0 bases from V and 0 from J, leaving 9 bases between them. The CDR3 sequence: CASSQERPPSYNEQFF. CDR3 coding DNA: TGTGCCAGCAGCCAAGAGCGGCCACCCTCCTACAATGAGCAGTTCTTC.

This clone was recorded a few times. This chain links TRBV7-2 with TRBJ2-7; possibly TRBD2 for D (6 bases). The CDR3 is 14 amino acids. Germline V CDR1 and CDR2: SGHTA, FQGNSA. Trimming shortened V by 5 bases and J by 0 bases, and 11 bases separated the two germline ends. The CDR3 protein is CASSPTSFSYEQYV. The CDR3 DNA reads TGTGCCAGCAGCCCGACTAGTTTCTCCTACGAGCAGTACGTC.

The chain links TRBV5-1 to TRBJ1-2, with a tentative D call TRBD1 (5 bases). There are 11 residues in the CDR3. Germline V CDR1 and CDR2: SGHRS, YFSETQ. Trimming pared 5 bases from V and 7 bases from J, leaving 9 bases between. CDR3 coding DNA: TGCGCCAGCAGAGACACAGGTGGCTACACCTTC. Residues: CASRDTGGYTF.

This chain joins TRBV6-4 and TRBJ2-1; no clear D. CDR1 MRHNA and CDR2 SNTAGT come from the germline V gene. CDR3 length: 16 residues. Trimming cost V 6 bases and J 0 bases, with 15 bases left between them. The CDR3 nucleotides read TGTGCCAGCAGCGCGGAATTCCGAAGCTCCTACAATGAGCAGTTCTTC. Residues: CASSAEFRSSYNEQFF.

CDR3 bases: TGTGCCTGGAGTGTAACAGTTGGCCAGCCCCAGCATTTT. Amino acid sequence: CAWSVTVGQPQHF. The chain joins TRBV30 to TRBJ1-5; D is unclear. CDR1 and CDR2 from the germline V gene are GTSNPN and SVGIG (reference sequence). Between the trimmed V and J ends, which lost 0 bases and 7 bases, there was a span of 10 bases. The CDR3 covers 13 residues.

The chain combines TRBV6-5 with TRBJ1-1; 9 bases line up with TRBD1. Germline values: CDR1 MNHEY, CDR2 SVGAGI. This CDR3 comprises 15 residues. Trimming cost V 6 bases and J 3 bases; bases outside gene matches: 8. CDR3 protein: CASRPQGAVDTEAFF. CDR3 bases: TGTGCCAGCAGACCACAGGGGGCAGTGGACACTGAAGCTTTCTTT.

The chain joins TRBV19 to TRBJ2-1, with TRBD1 matching 11 bases. The CDR3 is 15 residues long. The germline CDR1 and CDR2 sequences are LNHDA and SQIVND (reference sequence). Trimming removed 5 bases from V and 4 bases from J; junction bases left unmatched: 4. CDR3 sequence reads: CASSLGQGGYNEQFF. The DNA for the CDR3 is TGTGCCAGTAGTCTGGGACAGGGGGGATACAATGAGCAGTTCTTC.

This rearrangement joins TRBV19 to TRBJ1-2; 10 bases agree with TRBD1. Germline V gives CDR1 LNHDA, CDR2 SQIVND (reference sequence). This CDR3 contains 16 residues. V lost 2 bases, J lost 2 bases, and 5 bases stayed unmatched. CDR3 sequence reads: CASSISGQGKNYGYTF. The DNA for the CDR3 is TGTGCCAGTAGTATATCGGGACAGGGGAAGAACTATGGCTACACCTTC.

The chain has TRBV7-9 and TRBJ2-1; 12 bases line up with TRBD2. Unmatched junction bases numbered 10, after V lost 2 bases and J lost 5 bases. Germline V gene data show CDR1 as SEHNR and CDR2 as FQNEAQ (reference sequence). CDR3 size: 18 residues. For the CDR3, the DNA is TGTGCCAGCAGCTTACGTCCTGGACTAGCGGGGTGGGACAATGAGCAGTTCTTC. Amino acid sequence: CASSLRPGLAGWDNEQFF.

This chain joins TRBV9 and TRBJ2-1; a possible D gene is TRBD2 (6 bases). Per the germline V gene, CDR1 is SGDLS and CDR2 is YYNGEE. V lost 4 bases to trimming and J lost 0 bases, with 14 bases between them. This CDR3 comprises 16 residues. The CDR3 sequence is CASSSTGTGSYNEQFF. The CDR3 DNA reads as TGTGCCAGCAGCTCGACCGGGACTGGCTCCTACAATGAGCAGTTCTTC.